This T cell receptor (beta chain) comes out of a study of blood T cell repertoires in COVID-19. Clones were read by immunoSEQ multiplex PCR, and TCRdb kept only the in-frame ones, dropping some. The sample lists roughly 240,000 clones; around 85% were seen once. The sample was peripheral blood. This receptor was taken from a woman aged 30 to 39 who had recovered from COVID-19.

The CDR3 region is CASSFTANTEAFF. The DNA for the CDR3 is TGTGCCAGCAGCTTCACAGCGAACACTGAAGCTTTCTTT. This chain joins TRBV5-4 and TRBJ1-1; D is unresolved. Germline assignment: CDR1 SGHNT and CDR2 YYREEE (reference sequence). This CDR3 is built from 13 residues. Trimming pared 2 bases from V and 1 base from J, leaving 6 bases between. Combining the CDR3 with reference TRBV5-4 and TRBJ1-1 gives the whole variable domain ETGVTQSPTHLIKTRGQQVTLRCSSQSGHNTVSWYQQALGQGPQFIFQYYREEENGRGNFPPRFSGLQFPNYSSELNVNALELDDSALYLCASSFTANTEAFFGQGTRLTVV.